This T cell receptor beta chain was captured in a study of identifying expanded T cells in peripheral blood. With respect to this clone: Antigen unknown.

Measured with immunoSEQ multiplex PCR; TCRdb has only the in-frame clones, and not every one. This table holds under 100,000 clones, roughly 81% found once. Germline CDR1 and CDR2: MNHNS and SASEGT. The CDR3 is 14 amino acids. Trimming pared 7 bases from V and 2 bases from J, leaving 14 bases between. Findings and limits, study-wide: Two-week clone count variance significantly increased as total template count grew.

Collection occurred without any documented infections or immune events in donors. The sequenced material came from blood. This receptor was obtained from a person aged 18 to 75 in good health. The rearrangement uses TRBV6-1 and TRBJ1-1; D might be TRBD1 (5 bases). CDR3 nucleotides: TGTGCCAGCATCCCGGCAGGGCCTAACACTGAAGCTTTCTTT. This codes for CASIPAGPNTEAFF.